This T cell receptor (beta chain) was sequenced during a study of cytomegalovirus exposure and HLA in healthy donors. Study-wide context: Unique TCRs numbering 75 million to 95 million, obtained from HLA-typed donors, made up an early data release.

General study points: Some public TCRs appeared in many individuals, while most sequences were rare. CMV antigen specificity of three CMV-associated chains was confirmed in vitro.

V was clipped by 0 bases and J by 3 bases, with 11 bases between them. Germline V gene data show CDR1 as LGHNA and CDR2 as YSLEER. This CDR3 is built from 15 residues. The study ran its PCR with 60 Vbeta and 13 Jbeta primers. How the authors handled the data: About 10 million of roughly 81 million unique TCR beta chains were shared, per a later count. Some clones are missing from TCRdb's copy, which holds only in-frame ones; the method was immunoSEQ multiplex PCR. V, J and clone size are taken as reported in that table, and D and trimming were inferred from the DNA itself. In total, the table holds about 88,000 clones. A note on this clone: Its antigen remains unknown.

Source material: PBMCs. V gene TRBV4-3 combines with J gene TRBJ1-1, with D possibly matching TRBD1 (5 bases). This clonotype was obtained from a girl between 5 and 17 years old in good health and CMV-seropositive. The DNA for the CDR3 is TGCGCCAGCAGCCAAGATGGGGGGGAGGACACTGAAGCTTTCTTT. Protein product: CASSQDGGEDTEAFF.